Shown below are 8 T cell receptor beta chains from a single sample sequenced in a study of radiation and T cells in renal cell carcinoma. Treatment given: treatment-naive control, cytoreductive nephrectomy. TCRdb's copy holds only in-frame clones and misses some; the assay was immunoSEQ multiplex PCR. The data show about 24,000 clones, roughly 50% seen once. The sample in question was tumor tissue, obtained from a patient whose treatment was nephrectomy without radiotherapy. Every receptor here comes from a man between 35 and 55 years old with renal cell carcinoma.

This clone has more than one count but fewer than ten. This same CDR3 is encoded by further DNA sequences in the sample. The rearrangement links TRBV5-5 to TRBJ2-5; 7 nucleotides match TRBD1. The CDR3 runs to 13 residues. Losses at the gene ends were 1 base for V and 4 bases for J; bases not matched to a gene: 1. The germline V gene has CDR1 SGHKS and CDR2 YYEKEE (reference sequence). The CDR3 DNA follows: TGTGCCAGCAGCTTGACAGGGGTAGAGACCCAGTACTTC. It specifies CASSLTGVETQYF. The full variable domain, in which reference TRBV5-5 and TRBJ2-5 provide the parts outside the CDR3, is DAGVTQSPTHLIKTRGQQVTLRCSPISGHKSVSWYQQVLGQGPQFIFQYYEKEERGRGNFPDRFSARQFPNYSSELNVNALLLGDSALYLCASSLTGVETQYFGPGTRLLVL.

This clone has only a few counts. This rearrangement joins TRBV5-6 to TRBJ1-5, with D maybe TRBD1 (6 bases). The CDR3 spans 14 residues. Germline values: CDR1 SGHDT, CDR2 YYEEEE. With 4 bases removed from V and 3 bases from J, the gap between germline ends came to 11 bases. Here the CDR3 DNA reads TGTGCCAGCAGCATCACAGGGATCAATCAGCCCCAGCATTTT. It encodes CASSITGINQPQHF.

The chain couples TRBV11-2 to TRBJ1-6; D is ambiguous. Germline V gene sequence: CDR1 SGHAT, CDR2 FQNNGV. V gave up 0 bases and J gave up 6 bases, with 12 bases separating them. This CDR3 region has 16 residues. CDR3 sequence reads: CASSLDVTQFNSPLHF. The CDR3 DNA is TGTGCCAGCAGCTTAGATGTGACACAGTTTAATTCACCCCTCCACTTT. Full variable domain (remainder filled in from reference TRBV11-2 and TRBJ1-6): EAGVAQSPRYKIIEKRQSVAFWCNPISGHATLYWYQQILGQGPKLLIQFQNNGVVDDSQLPKDRFSAERLKGVDSTLKIQPAKLEDSAVYLCASSLDVTQFNSPLHFGNGTRLTVT.

This clone was detected a few times. This chain uses TRBV7-2 with TRBJ2-1; D gene ambiguous. With 0 bases removed from V and 0 bases from J, the gap between germline ends came to 9 bases. The germline CDR1 and CDR2 sequences are SGHTA and FQGNSA. The CDR3 extends over 16 amino acids. The CDR3 reads CASSLASVGSYNEQFF. The CDR3 DNA reads as TGTGCCAGCAGCTTAGCTTCGGTCGGCTCCTACAATGAGCAGTTCTTC.

This chain uses TRBV9 with TRBJ2-3, with D maybe TRBD2 (6 bases). Germline loops: CDR1 SGDLS, CDR2 YYNGEE. This CDR3 contains 15 residues. Trimming cost V 3 bases and J 2 bases, with 13 bases left between them. The CDR3 region is CASSELAAITDTQYF. The CDR3 region has the DNA TGTGCCAGCAGCGAATTAGCGGCCATCACAGATACGCAGTATTTT. Full variable domain (outside the CDR3, taken from reference TRBV9 and TRBJ2-3): DSGVTQTPKHLITATGQRVTLRCSPRSGDLSVYWYQQSLDQGLQFLIQYYNGEERAKGNILERFSAQQFPDLHSELNLSSLELGDSALYFCASSELAAITDTQYFGPGTRLTVL.

Relative to its sample, this clone is medium-sized. The chain is built from TRBV11-1 and TRBJ2-7, with D perhaps matching TRBD1 (6 bases). This CDR3 is built from 14 residues. Germline values: CDR1 SGHAT, CDR2 FQDESV (reference sequence). Trimming stripped 5 bases from V and 5 bases from J, with 16 bases between. CDR3 residues: CASSQDRTKHEQYF. The CDR3 DNA is TGTGCCAGCAGCCAAGACAGGACGAAGCACGAGCAGTACTTC.

This chain uses TRBV5-6 with TRBJ1-5, with a tentative D call TRBD1 (5 bases). CDR3 size: 16 residues. The germline CDR1 and CDR2 sequences are SGHDT and YYEEEE. V lost 2 bases to trimming and J lost 2 bases, with 14 bases between them. Written as DNA, the CDR3 is TGTGCCAGCAGCTTTTTTAGGGGTCCGGGCAATCAGCCCCAGCATTTT. Its protein product is CASSFFRGPGNQPQHF.

This clone was seen only a few times. The junction departs from the called germline gene at one end, perhaps through a read error. The chain carries TRBV10-3 and TRBJ1-1, with TRBD1 identical over 9 bases. This CDR3 is 14 amino acids long. The germline V gene encodes CDR1 ENHRY and CDR2 SYGVKD. CDR3 sequence: CASSPWTGVTEAFF. The CDR3 nucleotides read TGTGCCAGCAGTCCATGGACAGGGGTCACTGAAGCTTTCTTT.